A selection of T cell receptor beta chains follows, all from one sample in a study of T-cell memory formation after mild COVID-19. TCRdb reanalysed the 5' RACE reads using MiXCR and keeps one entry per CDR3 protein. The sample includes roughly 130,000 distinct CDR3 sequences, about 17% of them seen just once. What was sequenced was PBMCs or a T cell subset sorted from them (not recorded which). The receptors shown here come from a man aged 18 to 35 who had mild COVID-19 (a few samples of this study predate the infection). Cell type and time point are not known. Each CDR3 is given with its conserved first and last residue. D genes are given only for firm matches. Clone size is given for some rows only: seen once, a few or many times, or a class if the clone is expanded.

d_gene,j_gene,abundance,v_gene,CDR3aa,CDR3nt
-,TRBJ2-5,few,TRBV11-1,CASSLAAHQETQYF,TGTGCCAGCAGCTTAGCTGCCCACCAAGAGACCCAGTACTTC
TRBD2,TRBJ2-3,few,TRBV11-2,CASSALLAGRLDTQYF,TGTGCCAGCAGCGCCCTACTAGCGGGGCGTCTCGATACGCAGTATTTT
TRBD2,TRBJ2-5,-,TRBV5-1,CASSNGGAGTETQYF,TGCGCCAGCAGTAACGGGGGGGCCGGCACTGAGACCCAGTACTTC
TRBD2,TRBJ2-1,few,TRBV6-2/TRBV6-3,CASRGGSYNEQFF,TGTGCCAGCAGGGGGGGGTCTTACAATGAGCAGTTCTTC
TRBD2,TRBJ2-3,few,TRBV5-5,CASSRGGEGTQYF,TGTGCCAGCAGTCGCGGGGGGGAAGGTACGCAGTATTTT
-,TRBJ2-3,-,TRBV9,CASVLAEHSSTDTQYF,TGTGCCAGCGTTTTAGCAGAACATTCTAGCACAGATACGCAGTATTTT
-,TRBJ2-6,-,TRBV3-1,CASSQDLGVLTF,TGTGCCAGCAGCCAAGATCTAGGGGTCCTGACTTTC
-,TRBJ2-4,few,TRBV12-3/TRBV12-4,CASSPGPQNIQYF,TGTGCCAGCAGTCCTGGGCCTCAAAACATTCAGTACTTC
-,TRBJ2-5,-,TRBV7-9,CATHRVGQETQYF,TGTGCCACTCACAGGGTCGGCCAAGAGACCCAGTACTTC
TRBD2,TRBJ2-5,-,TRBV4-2,CASSQEWRGGLGTQYF,TGTGCCAGCAGCCAAGAATGGCGGGGGGGCCTAGGGACCCAGTACTTC
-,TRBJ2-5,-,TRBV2,CASCRDHQETQYF,TGTGCCAGCTGCCGGGACCATCAAGAGACCCAGTACTTC
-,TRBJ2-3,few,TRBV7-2,CASSLVSQRTYDF,TGTGCCAGCAGCTTAGTGTCTCAAAGGACCTACGATTTT
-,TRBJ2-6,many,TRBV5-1,CASRVSGLLSGANVLTF,TGCGCCAGCAGGGTATCGGGACTTCTCTCTGGGGCCAACGTCCTGACTTTC
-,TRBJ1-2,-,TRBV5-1,CASSLVVGGSYGYTF,TGCGCCAGCAGCTTGGTGGTGGGAGGAAGCTATGGCTACACCTTC
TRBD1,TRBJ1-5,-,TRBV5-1,CASSWGDRGGNQPQHF,TGCGCCAGCAGCTGGGGGGACAGGGGAGGCAATCAGCCCCAGCATTTT
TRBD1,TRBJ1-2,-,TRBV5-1,CASSFAGGGYGYTF,TGCGCCAGCAGCTTCGCAGGGGGCGGCTATGGCTACACCTTC
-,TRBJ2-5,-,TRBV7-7,CASSPGGPRFQETQYF,TGTGCTAGCAGCCCAGGAGGCCCCCGATTCCAAGAGACCCAGTACTTC